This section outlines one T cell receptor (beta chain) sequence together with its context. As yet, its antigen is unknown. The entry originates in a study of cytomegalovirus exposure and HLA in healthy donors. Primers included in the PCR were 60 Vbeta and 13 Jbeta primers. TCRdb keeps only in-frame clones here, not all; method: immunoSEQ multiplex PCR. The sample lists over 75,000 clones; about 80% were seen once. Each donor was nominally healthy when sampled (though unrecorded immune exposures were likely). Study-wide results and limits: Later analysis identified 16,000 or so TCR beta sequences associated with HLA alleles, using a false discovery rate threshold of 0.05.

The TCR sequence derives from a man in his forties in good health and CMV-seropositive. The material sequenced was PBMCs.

CDR3 loop: CASSSHRRITDTQYF. CDR3 sequence (DNA): TGTGCCAGCAGCTCACACCGGCGGATCACAGATACGCAGTATTTT. The chain links TRBV5-8 to TRBJ2-3; no clear D gene. The CDR3 covers 15 residues. The V end was cut by 3 bases, the J end by 2 bases, with 13 bases between. Germline V lookup: CDR1 SGHTS, CDR2 YDEGEE.